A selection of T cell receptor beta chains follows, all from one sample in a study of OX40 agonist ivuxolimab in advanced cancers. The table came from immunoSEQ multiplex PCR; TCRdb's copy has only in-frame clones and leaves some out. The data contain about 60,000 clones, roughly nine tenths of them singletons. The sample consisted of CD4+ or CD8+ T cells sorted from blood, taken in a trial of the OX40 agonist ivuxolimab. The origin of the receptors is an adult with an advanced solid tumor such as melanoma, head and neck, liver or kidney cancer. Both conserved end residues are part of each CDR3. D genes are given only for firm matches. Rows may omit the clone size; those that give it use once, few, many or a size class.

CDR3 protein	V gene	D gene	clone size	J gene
CASRIAGGLYEQYF	TRBV2	TRBD2	.	TRBJ2-7
CASSQPPGPRFSESSYNEQFF	TRBV4-2	.	.	TRBJ2-1
CASSLGGPPQYGYTF	TRBV7-2	.	.	TRBJ1-2
CTTRGNTEAFF	TRBV19	.	.	TRBJ1-1
CASSVGDTQYF	TRBV6-6	.	.	TRBJ2-3
CASSGGGLAGFYEQYF	TRBV5-4	TRBD2	.	TRBJ2-7
CASSAKGWNTEAFF	TRBV9	.	.	TRBJ1-1
CARKAGESYEQYF	TRBV9	.	.	TRBJ2-7
CASSPGGQHGYTF	TRBV5-1	TRBD1	few	TRBJ1-2
CASSYQGPNTGELFF	TRBV7-2	.	.	TRBJ2-2
CASSNVIEGTYEQYF	TRBV19	.	.	TRBJ2-7
CASSVAGAGGPDTQYF	TRBV9	TRBD2	.	TRBJ2-3
CASRQTSGRDTQYF	TRBV2	TRBD2	medium-sized	TRBJ2-3
CASSLGANYGYTF	TRBV7-9	.	.	TRBJ1-2
CASSESLASAAQYF	TRBV2	.	.	TRBJ2-3
CASSLPGPEKLFF	TRBV18	.	.	TRBJ1-4
CANQLGREVRDEQFF	TRBV5-1	TRBD2	.	TRBJ2-1
CASSARTGASGYTF	TRBV7-2	TRBD1	.	TRBJ1-2
CASKIAGVPDTQYF	TRBV7-9	TRBD2	.	TRBJ2-3
CASSQLTSGRAQFF	TRBV6-6	TRBD2	.	TRBJ2-1
CASSPWDRNSYEQYF	TRBV9	TRBD1	.	TRBJ2-7
CASSPLGSQPQHF	TRBV18	.	.	TRBJ1-5
CASSLGQGSYEKLFF	TRBV5-1	TRBD1	.	TRBJ1-4
CASSLVVQSNQPQHF	TRBV7-2	.	.	TRBJ1-5
CASSLFQGIPTDTQYF	TRBV7-2	.	.	TRBJ2-3
CASSLVGLVPNTIYF	TRBV5-1	.	.	TRBJ1-3
CASSLASGLSSYEQYF	TRBV7-2	.	.	TRBJ2-7
CASSSSGYKGEKLFF	TRBV28	.	once	TRBJ1-4
CASSIREGQPQHF	TRBV7-2	.	.	TRBJ1-5
CSRRVGETQYF	TRBV20-1	.	.	TRBJ2-5
CASSLDRPDTNGYTF	TRBV5-1	.	.	TRBJ1-2
CASSLGYTGELFF	TRBV7-9	.	.	TRBJ2-2
CASSLVTGELFF	TRBV28	.	.	TRBJ2-2
CASSRGDYQETQYF	TRBV7-2	.	.	TRBJ2-5
CASSLRGFFDSNQPQHF	TRBV5-6	.	.	TRBJ1-5
CASSLLGGSSYEQYF	TRBV7-3	TRBD2	.	TRBJ2-7
CASSFSRNSYNEQFF	TRBV7-3	.	.	TRBJ2-1
CASRTGPNYGYTF	TRBV6-6	.	.	TRBJ1-2
CASSQESNRLGYGKLFF	TRBV4-3	.	.	TRBJ1-4
CASSPPTGTGINEQFF	TRBV18	TRBD1	.	TRBJ2-1
CASRAGGPGEQYF	TRBV19	TRBD2	once	TRBJ2-7
CASSPTSGGEQYF	TRBV7-2	TRBD2	.	TRBJ2-7
CASSYSPATNEKLFF	TRBV6-5	.	.	TRBJ1-4
CASSLGPTGAPIQYF	TRBV5-3	TRBD1	.	TRBJ2-4
CASSDTTTNEKLFF	TRBV2	.	.	TRBJ1-4
CASQAARYNEQFF	TRBV19	.	.	TRBJ2-1
CASKKTSLKGNAEAFF	TRBV5-4	.	.	TRBJ1-1
CASSFRVDEQFF	TRBV5-5	.	.	TRBJ2-1
CAVNRPSETQYF	TRBV5-4	.	.	TRBJ2-5
CASSVLAGVLPGELFF	TRBV19	TRBD2	.	TRBJ2-2
CASSPTVVSYNEQFF	TRBV11-3	.	.	TRBJ2-1
CASSLGRETGELFF	TRBV5-1	.	.	TRBJ2-2
CASRPFPTLRSQPYEQYF	TRBV28	.	.	TRBJ2-7
CASSGEGGYGYTF	TRBV11-2	.	.	TRBJ1-2
CASSSPGTGGYEQYF	TRBV28	TRBD1	.	TRBJ2-7
CASSGYRGTNSGYTF	TRBV25-1	TRBD1	.	TRBJ1-2
CASSRRDSGNTIYF	TRBV6-5	.	.	TRBJ1-3
CASSSDLSLSSYEQYF	TRBV5-6	.	.	TRBJ2-7
CAWSVDPAGAFF	TRBV30	.	.	TRBJ1-1